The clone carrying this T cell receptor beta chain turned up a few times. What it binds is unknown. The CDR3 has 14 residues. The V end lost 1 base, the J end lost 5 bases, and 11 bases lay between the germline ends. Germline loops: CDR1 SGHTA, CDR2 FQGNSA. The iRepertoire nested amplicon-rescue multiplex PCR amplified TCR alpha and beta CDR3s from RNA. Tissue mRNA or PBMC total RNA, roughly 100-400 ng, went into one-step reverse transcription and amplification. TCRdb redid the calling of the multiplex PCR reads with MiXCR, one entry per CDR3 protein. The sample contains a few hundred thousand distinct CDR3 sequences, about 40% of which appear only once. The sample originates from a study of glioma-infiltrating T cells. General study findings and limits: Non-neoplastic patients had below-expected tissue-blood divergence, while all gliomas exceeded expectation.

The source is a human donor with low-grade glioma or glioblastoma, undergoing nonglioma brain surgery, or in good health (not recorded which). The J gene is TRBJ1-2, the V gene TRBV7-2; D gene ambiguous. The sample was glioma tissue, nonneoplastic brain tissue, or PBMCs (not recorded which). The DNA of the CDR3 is TGTGCCAGCAGCTTAGGCCCAGAACCATATGGCTACACCTTC. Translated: CASSLGPEPYGYTF.